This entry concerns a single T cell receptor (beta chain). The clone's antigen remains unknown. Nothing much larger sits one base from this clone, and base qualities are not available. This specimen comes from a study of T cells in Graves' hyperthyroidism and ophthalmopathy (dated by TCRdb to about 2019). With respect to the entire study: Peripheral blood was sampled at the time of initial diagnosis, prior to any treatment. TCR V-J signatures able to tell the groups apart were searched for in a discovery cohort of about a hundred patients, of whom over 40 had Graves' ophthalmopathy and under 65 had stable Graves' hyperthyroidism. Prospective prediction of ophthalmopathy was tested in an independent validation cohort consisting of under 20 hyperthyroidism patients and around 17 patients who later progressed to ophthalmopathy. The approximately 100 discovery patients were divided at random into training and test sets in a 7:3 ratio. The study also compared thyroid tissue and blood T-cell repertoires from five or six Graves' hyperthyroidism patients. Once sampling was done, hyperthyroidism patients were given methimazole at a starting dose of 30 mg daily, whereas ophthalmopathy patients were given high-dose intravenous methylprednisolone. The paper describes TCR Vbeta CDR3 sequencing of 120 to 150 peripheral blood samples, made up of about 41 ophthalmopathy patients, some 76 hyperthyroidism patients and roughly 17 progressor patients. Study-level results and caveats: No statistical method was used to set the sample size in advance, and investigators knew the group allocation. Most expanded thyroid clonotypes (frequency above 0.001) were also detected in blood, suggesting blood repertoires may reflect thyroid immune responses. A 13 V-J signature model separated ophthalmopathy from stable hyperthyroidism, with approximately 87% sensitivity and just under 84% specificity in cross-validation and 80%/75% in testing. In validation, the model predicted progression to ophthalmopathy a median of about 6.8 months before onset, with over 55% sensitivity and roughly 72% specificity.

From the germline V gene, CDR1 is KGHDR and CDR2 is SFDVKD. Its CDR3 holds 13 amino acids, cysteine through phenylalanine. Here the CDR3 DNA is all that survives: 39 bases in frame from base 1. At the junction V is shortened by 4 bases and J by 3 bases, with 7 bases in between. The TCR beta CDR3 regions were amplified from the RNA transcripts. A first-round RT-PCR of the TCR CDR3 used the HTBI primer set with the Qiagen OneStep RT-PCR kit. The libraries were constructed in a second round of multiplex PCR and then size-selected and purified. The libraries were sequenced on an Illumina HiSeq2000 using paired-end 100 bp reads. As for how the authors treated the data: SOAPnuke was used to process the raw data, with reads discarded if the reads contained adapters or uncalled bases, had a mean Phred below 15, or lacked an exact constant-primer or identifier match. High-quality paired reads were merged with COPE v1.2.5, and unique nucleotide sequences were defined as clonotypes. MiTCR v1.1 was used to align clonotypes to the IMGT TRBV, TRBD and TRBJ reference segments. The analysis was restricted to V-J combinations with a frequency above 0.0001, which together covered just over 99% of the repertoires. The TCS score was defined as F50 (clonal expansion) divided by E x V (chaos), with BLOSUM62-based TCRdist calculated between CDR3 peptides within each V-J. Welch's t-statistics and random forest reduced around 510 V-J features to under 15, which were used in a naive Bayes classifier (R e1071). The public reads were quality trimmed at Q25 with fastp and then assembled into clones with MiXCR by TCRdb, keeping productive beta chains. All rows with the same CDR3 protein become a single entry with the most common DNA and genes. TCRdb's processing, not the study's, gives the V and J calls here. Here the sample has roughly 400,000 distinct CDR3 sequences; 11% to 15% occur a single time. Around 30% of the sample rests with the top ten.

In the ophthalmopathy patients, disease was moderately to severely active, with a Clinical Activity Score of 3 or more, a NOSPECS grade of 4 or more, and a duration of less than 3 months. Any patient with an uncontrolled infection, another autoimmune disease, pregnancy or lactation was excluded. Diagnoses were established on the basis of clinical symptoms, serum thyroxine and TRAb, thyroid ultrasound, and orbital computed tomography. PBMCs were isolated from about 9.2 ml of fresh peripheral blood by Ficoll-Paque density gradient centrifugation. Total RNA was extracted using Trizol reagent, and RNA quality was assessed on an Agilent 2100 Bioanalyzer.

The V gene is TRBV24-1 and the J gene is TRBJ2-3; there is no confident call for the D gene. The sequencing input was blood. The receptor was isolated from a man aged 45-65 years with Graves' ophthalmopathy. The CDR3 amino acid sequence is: CATSELRTDTQYF. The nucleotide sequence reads TGTGCCACCAGTGAGCTCCGGACAGATACGCAGTATTTT.